This TCR beta chain emerged from a study of early T cells in non-severe SARS-CoV-2 infection. TCRdb itself ran the 5' RACE reads through MiXCR, one entry per CDR3 protein. The sample yields approximately 52,000 distinct CDR3 sequences, around 7.5% seen once. This clonotype turned up a few times. Trimming removed 7 bases from V and 0 bases from J, with 19 bases in between. Per the germline V gene, CDR1 is MNHEY and CDR2 is SVGEGT. The CDR3 covers 16 residues. The clonotype originates from an adult who was a healthcare worker with PCR-confirmed SARS-CoV-2 infection or an uninfected control (not recorded which). This chain joins TRBV6-2 or TRBV6-3 and TRBJ2-7; D is perhaps TRBD1 (7 bases). Sequenced: whole blood. CDR3 protein: CASKRSEGADSYEQYF. CDR3 bases: TGTGCCAGCAAACGATCGGAGGGGGCCGACTCCTACGAGCAGTACTTC.